A selection of T cell receptor beta chains follows, all from one sample in a study of preoperative IRX-2 immunotherapy in early breast cancer. The table came from immunoSEQ multiplex PCR; TCRdb's copy has only in-frame clones and leaves some out. The table lists about 42,000 clones, roughly 80% of them singletons. The sequences come from tumor tissue, collected after IRX-2 immunotherapy. These TCRs come from a human donor with breast cancer. CDR3s include the opening cysteine and the closing phenylalanine or tryptophan. Fields, in order: CDR3 protein, CDR3 DNA, clone size, J gene, V gene, D gene. The D gene is left open where the match is weak. Clone size is not always given. Where it is, it says once, few, many or a class for expanded clones.

CAISEEAGTSGGDTQYF	TGTGCCATCAGTGAGGAGGCAGGGACTAGCGGTGGAGATACGCAGTATTTT	-	TRBJ2-3	TRBV10-3	TRBD2
CASSWGWRDANQPQHF	TGTGCCAGTAGTTGGGGGTGGAGGGATGCCAATCAGCCCCAGCATTTT	once	TRBJ1-5	TRBV19	-
CASSDREGDGNTIYF	TGTGCCAGCAGTGACCGGGAAGGGGACGGAAACACCATATATTTT	-	TRBJ1-3	TRBV6-8	-
CAIGMTVNTEAFF	TGTGCCATTGGAATGACAGTAAACACTGAAGCTTTCTTT	-	TRBJ1-1	TRBV6-8	-
CASSQVGSLSRSGNTIYF	TGTGCCAGCAGCCAGGTGGGGAGTTTAAGCCGCTCTGGAAACACCATATATTTT	medium-sized	TRBJ1-3	TRBV11-3	-
CASSPGTFSVYGYTF	TGCGCCAGCAGTCCCGGGACGTTTTCCGTCTATGGCTACACCTTC	-	TRBJ1-2	TRBV5-1	-
CASSPRQAGEYEQYF	TGTGCCAGCAGTCCCAGGCAAGCGGGAGAGTACGAGCAGTACTTC	-	TRBJ2-7	TRBV6-8	TRBD2
CASRVTTGVGEKLFF	TGCGCCAGCAGAGTTACGACAGGGGTCGGGGAAAAACTGTTTTTT	-	TRBJ1-4	TRBV5-1	TRBD1
CASTEPRTDTQYF	TGCGCCAGCACGGAGCCTCGCACAGATACGCAGTATTTT	-	TRBJ2-3	TRBV10-2	-
CAISEWGSYEQYF	TGTGCCATCAGTGAGTGGGGATCCTACGAGCAGTACTTC	-	TRBJ2-7	TRBV10-3	-
CASSLAAYTDTQYF	TGTGCCAGCAGCTTAGCAGCGTACACAGATACGCAGTATTTT	-	TRBJ2-3	TRBV7-7	-
CASSASDRARETQYF	TGTGCCAGCAGTGCCTCCGACAGGGCCAGAGAGACCCAGTACTTC	-	TRBJ2-5	TRBV6-8	TRBD1
CASTRLGGFTDTQYF	TGTGCCAGCACGCGACTCGGGGGGTTCACAGATACGCAGTATTTT	-	TRBJ2-3	TRBV7-1	TRBD2
CASSPEVGRGPRNTIYF	TGTGCCAGCAGCCCCGAGGTGGGCAGGGGGCCTCGAAACACCATATATTTT	-	TRBJ1-3	TRBV14	TRBD1
CAISPRDRGNTIYF	TGTGCCATCAGTCCTCGGGACAGGGGAAACACCATATATTTT	-	TRBJ1-3	TRBV6-8	TRBD1
CASRPPGLAPGELFF	TGCGCCAGCAGACCCCCGGGACTAGCGCCCGGGGAGCTGTTTTTT	-	TRBJ2-2	TRBV5-1	TRBD2
CASSPGQGSATSYGYTF	TGTGCCAGCTCCCCGGGACAGGGTTCGGCAACTTCCTATGGCTACACCTTC	few	TRBJ1-2	TRBV19	TRBD1
CASSLGTAGGLTEAFF	TGCGCCAGCAGCTTGGGGACTGCAGGAGGACTCACTGAAGCTTTCTTT	few	TRBJ1-1	TRBV5-1	-
CASSLMTGGNNEQFF	TGTGCCAGCAGCTTAATGACAGGGGGCAACAATGAGCAGTTCTTC	-	TRBJ2-1	TRBV11-3	TRBD1
CASRSPGEMNTEAFF	TGTGCCAGCAGAAGTCCAGGGGAGATGAACACTGAAGCTTTCTTT	once	TRBJ1-1	TRBV2	-
CASSPGQNYEQYF	TGTGCCAGCTCCCCGGGACAAAATTACGAGCAGTACTTC	-	TRBJ2-7	TRBV18	-
CASSSRAEREKLFF	TGTGCCAGCAGCTCCCGGGCGGAAAGGGAAAAACTGTTTTTT	-	TRBJ1-4	TRBV28	-
CASSSRDTVNYGYTF	TGTGCCAGCAGTTCCCGGGACACAGTTAACTATGGCTACACCTTC	-	TRBJ1-2	TRBV28	-
CASSLTPQGVVTQYF	TGTGCCAGCAGCCTAACGCCCCAGGGGGTCGTTACGCAGTATTTT	-	TRBJ2-3	TRBV6-8	TRBD1
CASSQGTTQETQYF	TGCGCCAGCAGCCAAGGGACAACACAAGAGACCCAGTACTTC	-	TRBJ2-5	TRBV23-1	-
CASSSATGEMRQYF	TGCGCCAGCAGCTCAGCCACAGGGGAGATGAGGCAGTACTTC	-	TRBJ2-7	TRBV5-1	TRBD1
CACKTGGSLFEQFF	TGTGCCTGTAAAACAGGGGGCAGTTTGTTTGAGCAGTTCTTC	-	TRBJ2-1	TRBV30	TRBD1
CASSYPLGELFF	TGTGCCAGCAGTTACCCTCTGGGGGAGCTGTTTTTT	-	TRBJ2-2	TRBV28	-
CAWSPQGGNQPQHF	TGTGCCTGGAGCCCACAGGGAGGCAATCAGCCCCAGCATTTT	-	TRBJ1-5	TRBV30	-
CASIPHQGGMNSPLHF	TGTGCCAGCATCCCCCATCAGGGGGGCATGAATTCACCCCTCCACTTT	-	TRBJ1-6	TRBV11-3	TRBD1
CASSTRDNYGYTF	TGTGCCAGTAGTACCCGGGACAACTATGGCTACACCTTC	-	TRBJ1-2	TRBV19	-
CATSRGPGTANNEQFF	TGTGCCACCAGCAGGGGTCCCGGGACAGCGAACAATGAGCAGTTCTTC	-	TRBJ2-1	TRBV15	TRBD1
CASRTRPGGITDTQYF	TGTGCCAGCAGAACACGACCAGGGGGCATAACAGATACGCAGTATTTT	-	TRBJ2-3	TRBV28	TRBD1
CASSYLTDNEQFF	TGTGCCAGCAGTTACTTGACGGACAATGAGCAGTTCTTC	few	TRBJ2-1	TRBV6-8	-
CATSRGASGSSGELFF	TGTGCCACCAGCAGAGGGGCTAGCGGGAGTTCCGGGGAGCTGTTTTTT	-	TRBJ2-2	TRBV15	TRBD2
CASSSPDQGPGQPQHF	TGTGCCAGCAGTTCCCCAGATCAGGGGCCGGGTCAGCCCCAGCATTTT	-	TRBJ1-5	TRBV6-8	-
CASSLQGGDTGELFF	TGTGCCAGCAGCCTCCAAGGGGGGGACACCGGGGAGCTGTTTTTT	-	TRBJ2-2	TRBV6-8	-
CASSRTGINEKLFF	TGTGCCAGTTCTCGGACAGGGATCAATGAAAAACTGTTTTTT	-	TRBJ1-4	TRBV10-3	TRBD1
CASSTLPLGQSNYGYTF	TGTGCCAGTAGTACCCTCCCTTTGGGACAGTCTAACTATGGCTACACCTTC	-	TRBJ1-2	TRBV19	TRBD1
CAISVRTSGRPPDTQYF	TGTGCCATCAGTGTACGCACTAGCGGGAGGCCCCCAGATACGCAGTATTTT	-	TRBJ2-3	TRBV6-8	TRBD2
CASSQMSGRGRLPTKNIQYF	TGTGCCAGCAGCCAAATGAGCGGGAGGGGGAGGTTACCGACCAAAAACATTCAGTACTTC	once	TRBJ2-4	TRBV16	TRBD2
CASSPSRLDEKLFF	TGCGCCAGCAGTCCCTCAAGGTTAGATGAAAAACTGTTTTTT	-	TRBJ1-4	TRBV5-1	-
CASSWDRAEDGYTF	TGCGCCAGCAGCTGGGACAGGGCGGAGGATGGCTACACCTTC	-	TRBJ1-2	TRBV5-1	TRBD1
CASSLGDGGETQYF	TGTGCCAGCAGCCTGGGAGACGGTGGGGAGACCCAGTACTTC	-	TRBJ2-5	TRBV11-3	-
CASSESRDSNEKLFF	TGTGCCAGCAGTGAATCCCGGGACAGTAATGAAAAACTGTTTTTT	-	TRBJ1-4	TRBV25-1	TRBD1
CASSLPYWGPEVNTEAFF	TGTGCCAGCAGCCTCCCGTATTGGGGGCCCGAGGTGAACACTGAAGCTTTCTTT	-	TRBJ1-1	TRBV7-8	-
CSVPLRGTEAFF	TGCAGCGTTCCTTTGAGAGGTACTGAAGCTTTCTTT	-	TRBJ1-1	TRBV29-1	-
CASSFLAGTDTQYF	TGTGCCAGCAGTTTTCTAGCGGGCACAGATACGCAGTATTTT	few	TRBJ2-3	TRBV28	TRBD2
CASSSRLAGGTDTQYF	TGCGCCAGCAGCTCCAGACTAGCGGGGGGGACAGATACGCAGTATTTT	-	TRBJ2-3	TRBV5-1	TRBD2
CASSYYSGLVPYEQYF	TGTGCCAGCAGTTACTATAGTGGACTCGTACCCTACGAGCAGTACTTC	-	TRBJ2-7	TRBV6-8	-
CASSQDWALETQYF	TGTGCCAGCAGCCAAGATTGGGCGTTGGAGACCCAGTACTTC	once	TRBJ2-5	TRBV14	-
CASSPLGWGEQYF	TGTGCCAGCAGCCCCCTGGGGTGGGGGGAGCAGTACTTC	-	TRBJ2-7	TRBV16	-